What follows describes a single T cell receptor beta chain. The antigen is undetermined. Some clones are missing from TCRdb's copy, which holds only in-frame ones; the method was immunoSEQ multiplex PCR. The sample yields millions of clones, just under 95% seen once. These data originate in a study of shared clonotypes between healthy human individuals. Study outcomes and limitations: Large sequencing depth failed to make sorted-subset sequencing complete, rarefaction showed. Among the subsets, naive ones generally showed larger estimated richness than memory ones. Among non-shared clonotypes, generation probabilities were lower than among those shared by all four donors.

Per germline, CDR1 MGHRA and CDR2 YSYEKL. The CDR3 is made up of 13 amino acids. The V end was cut by 2 bases, the J end by 7 bases, with 11 bases between. Naive CD8 cells lacked CD45RO, underwent positive selection for CCR7 and left out terminally differentiated effector memory CD45RA+ cells. The sequence derives from a man between 18 and 29 years old in good health. V usage is TRBV4-1 and J usage is TRBJ1-2; D might be TRBD1 (5 bases). The sequencing sample was made of naive CD8+ T cells sorted from blood. The CDR3 loop is CASSQPGLGGYTF. The CDR3 DNA is TGCGCCAGCAGCCAACCGGGGCTGGGTGGCTACACCTTC.